These T cell receptor beta chains were read from a single sample in a study of shared T cell receptors in the human thymus. Some clones are missing from TCRdb's copy, which holds only in-frame ones; the method was immunoSEQ multiplex PCR. The sample gives about 730,000 clones, over 75% of which show up once; around 0.0099% is in the top ten. The sample also formed part of further work on human thymus T cells.

Specimen: thymocytes. The receptors derive from a girl under three years old with a congenital heart defect. Both conserved end residues are part of each CDR3. Fields, in order: CDR3 length, clone size, V gene, D gene, J gene, CDR3 DNA, CDR3 protein. D genes are given only for firm matches. Some rows mark clone size as missing; the rest say once, few, many or name a class of expanded clone.

>18|.|TRBV7-9|TRBD1|TRBJ1-1
TGTGCCAGCAGCTTAGTTTCCCGACAGGGCGGTGAGGACACTGAAGCTTTCTTT
CASSLVSRQGGEDTEAFF
>14|once|TRBV5-5|.|TRBJ2-5
TGTGCCAGCAGCCCACCAGAAGGGGTCGAGACCCAGTACTTC
CASSPPEGVETQYF
>14|.|TRBV10-2|TRBD1|TRBJ1-2
TGCGCCAGCAGTGAAGGGGGCGGGTACTATGGCTACACCTTC
CASSEGGGYYGYTF
>16|.|TRBV30|TRBD1|TRBJ1-1
TGTGCCTGCATCGGGGACAGGGGACAGGATAATTATGAAGCTTTCTTT
CACIGDRGQDNYEAFF
>22|.|TRBV9|.|TRBJ1-6
TGTGCCAGCAGCGTAGAAGGGAGGGGTCCTCAGGGAAGGGGCTCCTATAATTCACCCCTCCACTTT
CASSVEGRGPQGRGSYNSPLHF
>16|.|TRBV19|TRBD1|TRBJ1-2
TGTGCCAGTAGTATTAAACCGGGACAGCCTAACTATGGCTACACCTTC
CASSIKPGQPNYGYTF
>15|.|TRBV7-9|TRBD1|TRBJ2-7
TGTGCCAGCAGCTTAATACCGACAGGGCCGAATGAGCAGTACTTC
CASSLIPTGPNEQYF
>19|.|TRBV5-6|.|TRBJ2-6
TGTGCCAGCAGCTTGTGGCAGCGCACACTCCCGTCTGGGGCCAACGTCCTGACTTTC
CASSLWQRTLPSGANVLTF
>12|.|TRBV6-5|.|TRBJ1-2
TGTGCCAGCAGTGCATCCAGTAATGGCTACACCTTC
CASSASSNGYTF
>20|.|TRBV9|TRBD1|TRBJ1-2
TGTGCCAGCAGCGTAGTTTTAGATGGGACAGGGGGCCGCCTTCACTATGGCTACACCTTC
CASSVVLDGTGGRLHYGYTF
>16|.|TRBV5-5|.|TRBJ1-4
TGTGCCAGCAGCTTGGTCGGTCGGGCAACTAATGAAAAACTGTTTTTT
CASSLVGRATNEKLFF
>17|.|TRBV14|.|TRBJ2-3
TGTGCCAGCAGCCCCGCGGGGAGCGGCTCCTACACAGATACGCAGTATTTT
CASSPAGSGSYTDTQYF
>15|.|TRBV9|.|TRBJ1-2
TGTGCCAGCAGCGCCAATGGGGGGGAGCCCTATGGCTACACCTTC
CASSANGGEPYGYTF
>14|once|TRBV9|.|TRBJ2-2
TGTGCCAGCAGCGACAGGGAAAAGACCGGGGAGCTGTTTTTT
CASSDREKTGELFF
>15|.|TRBV27|TRBD1|TRBJ1-6
TGTGCCAGCAGCACAGGGGGCCCCTATAATTCACCCCTCCACTTT
CASSTGGPYNSPLHF
>16|.|TRBV25-1|.|TRBJ2-3
TGTGCCAGCAGTGATTCGCGACCGGGACTGTTGGATACGCAGTATTTT
CASSDSRPGLLDTQYF